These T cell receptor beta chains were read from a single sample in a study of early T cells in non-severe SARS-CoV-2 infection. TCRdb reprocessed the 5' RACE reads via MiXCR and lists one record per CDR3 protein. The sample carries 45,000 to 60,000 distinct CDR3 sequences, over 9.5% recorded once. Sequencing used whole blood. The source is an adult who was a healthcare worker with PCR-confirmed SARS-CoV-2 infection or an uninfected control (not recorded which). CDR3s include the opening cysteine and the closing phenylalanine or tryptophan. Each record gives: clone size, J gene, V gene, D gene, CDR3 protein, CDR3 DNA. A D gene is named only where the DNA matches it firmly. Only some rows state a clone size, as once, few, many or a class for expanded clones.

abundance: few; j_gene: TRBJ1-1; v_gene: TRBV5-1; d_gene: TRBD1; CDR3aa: CASSFVQGGTEAFF; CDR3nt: TGCGCCAGCAGCTTTGTACAGGGGGGAACTGAAGCTTTCTTT
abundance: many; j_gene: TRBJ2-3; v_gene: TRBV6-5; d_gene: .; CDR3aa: CASSYKGFTDTQYF; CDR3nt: TGTGCCAGCAGTTACAAGGGTTTTACAGATACGCAGTATTTT
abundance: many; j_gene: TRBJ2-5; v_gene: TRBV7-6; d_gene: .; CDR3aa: CASSPWDQETQYF; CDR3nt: TGTGCCAGCAGCCCCTGGGACCAAGAGACCCAGTACTTC
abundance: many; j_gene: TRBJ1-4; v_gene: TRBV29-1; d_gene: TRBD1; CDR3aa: CSVELEGQSNEKLFF; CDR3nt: TGCAGCGTTGAACTTGAGGGACAGAGCAATGAAAAACTGTTTTTT
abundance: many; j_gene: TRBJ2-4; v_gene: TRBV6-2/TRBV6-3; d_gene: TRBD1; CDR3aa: CASSYSPGQGSRDIQYF; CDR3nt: TGTGCCAGCAGTTACTCGCCGGGACAGGGGAGCAGGGACATTCAGTACTTC
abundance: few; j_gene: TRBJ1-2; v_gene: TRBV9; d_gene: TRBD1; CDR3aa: CASSAQGRWGYTF; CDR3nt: TGTGCCAGCAGCGCACAGGGGCGTTGGGGCTACACCTTC
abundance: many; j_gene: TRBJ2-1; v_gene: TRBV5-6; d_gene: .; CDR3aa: CASSLVGVVGNEQFF; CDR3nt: TGTGCCAGCAGCTTGGTGGGCGTTGTTGGCAATGAGCAGTTCTTC
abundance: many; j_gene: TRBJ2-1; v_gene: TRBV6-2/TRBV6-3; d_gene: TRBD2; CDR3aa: CASTRGASGRRRGNEQFF; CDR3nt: TGTGCCAGCACCCGTGGGGCTAGCGGGAGAAGGAGGGGCAATGAGCAGTTCTTC
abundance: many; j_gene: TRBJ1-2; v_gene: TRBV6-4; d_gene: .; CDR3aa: CASSDGGNYGYTF; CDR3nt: TGTGCCAGCAGTGACGGGGGGAACTATGGCTACACCTTC
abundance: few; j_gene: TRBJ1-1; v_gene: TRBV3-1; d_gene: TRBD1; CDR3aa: CASSQWGQERAFF; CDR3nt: TGTGCCAGCAGCCAGTGGGGACAGGAAAGAGCTTTCTTT
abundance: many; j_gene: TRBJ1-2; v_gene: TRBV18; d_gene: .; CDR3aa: CASSPGTSYTF; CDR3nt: TGTGCCAGCTCACCAGGGACTTCGTACACCTTC
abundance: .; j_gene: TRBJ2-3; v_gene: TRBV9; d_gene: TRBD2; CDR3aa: CASSLDSGSTDTQYF; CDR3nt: TGTGCCAGCAGCTTAGATAGCGGGAGCACAGATACGCAGTATTTT
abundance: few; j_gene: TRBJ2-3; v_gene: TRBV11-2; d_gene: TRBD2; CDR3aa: CASSRGLAGARYLTDTQYF; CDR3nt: TGTGCCAGCAGCCGGGGACTAGCGGGGGCTCGATACCTCACAGATACGCAGTATTTT
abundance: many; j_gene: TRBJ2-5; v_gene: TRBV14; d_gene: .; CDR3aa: CASSQWSEETQYF; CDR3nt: TGTGCCAGCAGCCAATGGTCAGAAGAGACCCAGTACTTC
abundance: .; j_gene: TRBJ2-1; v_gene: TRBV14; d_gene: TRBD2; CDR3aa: CASSPPLAGGPIEQFF; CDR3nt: TGTGCCAGCAGCCCACCTTTAGCGGGGGGGCCCATTGAGCAGTTCTTC
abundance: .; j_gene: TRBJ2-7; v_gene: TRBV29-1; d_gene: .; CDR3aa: CSVRDPYEQYF; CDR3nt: TGCAGCGTTCGGGATCCCTACGAGCAGTACTTC
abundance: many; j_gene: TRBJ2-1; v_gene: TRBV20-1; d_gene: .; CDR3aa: CSASPLALIDNEQFF; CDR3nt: TGCAGTGCTAGCCCCCTGGCACTAATTGACAATGAGCAGTTCTTC
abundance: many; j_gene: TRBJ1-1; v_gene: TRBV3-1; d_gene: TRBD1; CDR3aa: CASSQQGVDTEAFF; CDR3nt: TGTGCCAGCAGCCAGCAGGGGGTCGACACTGAAGCTTTCTTT
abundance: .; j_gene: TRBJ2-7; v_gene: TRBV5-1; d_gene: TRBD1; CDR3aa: CASSLNRGNEQYF; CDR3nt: TGCGCCAGCAGCTTAAACAGGGGCAACGAGCAGTACTTC
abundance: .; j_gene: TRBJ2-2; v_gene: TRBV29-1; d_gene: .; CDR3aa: CSVNGNTGELFF; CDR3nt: TGCAGCGTGAACGGGAACACCGGGGAGCTGTTTTTT
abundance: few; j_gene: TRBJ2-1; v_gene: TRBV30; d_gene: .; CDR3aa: CAWSVFVSNEQFF; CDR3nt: TGTGCCTGGAGTGTGTTTGTCAGCAATGAGCAGTTCTTC
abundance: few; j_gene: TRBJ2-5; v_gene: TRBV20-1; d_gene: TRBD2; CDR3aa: CSARDRTSGRTQYF; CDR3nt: TGCAGTGCTAGAGATAGGACTAGCGGGCGGACCCAGTACTTC
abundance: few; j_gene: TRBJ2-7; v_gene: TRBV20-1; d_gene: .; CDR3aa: CSARDQRGRNEQYF; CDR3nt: TGCAGTGCTAGAGATCAAAGGGGTCGTAACGAGCAGTACTTC
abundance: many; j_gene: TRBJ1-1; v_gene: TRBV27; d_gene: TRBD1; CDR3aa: CASSSPHRGYTEAFF; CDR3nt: TGTGCCAGCAGTTCTCCGCACAGGGGGTACACTGAAGCTTTCTTT
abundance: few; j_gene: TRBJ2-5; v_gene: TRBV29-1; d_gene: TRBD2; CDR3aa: CSVEVASGQETQYF; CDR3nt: TGCAGCGTTGAGGTGGCTAGCGGCCAAGAGACCCAGTACTTC
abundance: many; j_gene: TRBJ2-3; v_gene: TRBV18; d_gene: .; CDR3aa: CASSPGPSTDTQYF; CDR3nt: TGTGCCAGCTCACCAGGGCCGAGCACAGATACGCAGTATTTT
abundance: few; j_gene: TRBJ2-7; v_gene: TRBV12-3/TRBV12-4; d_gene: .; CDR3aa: CASSPDISYEQYF; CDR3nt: TGTGCCAGCAGTCCGGACATTTCCTACGAGCAGTACTTC
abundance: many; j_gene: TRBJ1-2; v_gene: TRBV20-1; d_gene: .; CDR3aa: CSASVPGVRGYTF; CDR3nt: TGCAGTGCTAGTGTTCCGGGGGTTCGTGGCTACACCTTC
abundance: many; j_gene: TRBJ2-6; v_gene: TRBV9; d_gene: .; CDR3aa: CASSVAGSGANVLTF; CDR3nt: TGTGCCAGCAGCGTAGCAGGCTCTGGGGCCAACGTCCTGACTTTC
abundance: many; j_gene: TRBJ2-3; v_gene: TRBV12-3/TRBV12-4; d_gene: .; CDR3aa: CASSLRGFSDTDTQYF; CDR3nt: TGTGCCAGCAGTTTACGGGGTTTTAGTGACACAGATACGCAGTATTTT
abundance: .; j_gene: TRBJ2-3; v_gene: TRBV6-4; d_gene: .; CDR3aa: CASSPGGGDTQYF; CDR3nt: TGTGCCAGCAGCCCCGGAGGGGGAGATACGCAGTATTTT
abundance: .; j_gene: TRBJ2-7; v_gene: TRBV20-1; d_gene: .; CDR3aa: CSAQLGYEQYF; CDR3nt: TGCAGTGCCCAGCTAGGCTACGAGCAGTACTTC
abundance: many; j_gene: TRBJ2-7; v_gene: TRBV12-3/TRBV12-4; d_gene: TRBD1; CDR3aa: CASRLTGQGTYEQYF; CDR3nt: TGTGCCAGCAGGCTGACTGGACAGGGGACCTACGAGCAGTACTTC
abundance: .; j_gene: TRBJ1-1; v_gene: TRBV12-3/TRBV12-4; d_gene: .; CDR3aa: CASSFPRRALNTEAFF; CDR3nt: TGTGCCAGCAGTTTCCCCCGAAGGGCCTTGAACACTGAAGCTTTCTTT
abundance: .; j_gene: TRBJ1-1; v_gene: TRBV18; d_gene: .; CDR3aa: CASSPEILNTEAFF; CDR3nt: TGTGCCAGCTCACCCGAAATTTTGAACACTGAAGCTTTCTTT
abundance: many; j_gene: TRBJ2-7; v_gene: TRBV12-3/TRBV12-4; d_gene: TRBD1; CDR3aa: CASSFSSTGTATSYEQYF; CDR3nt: TGTGCCAGCAGTTTTTCGTCAACCGGGACAGCTACCTCCTACGAGCAGTACTTC
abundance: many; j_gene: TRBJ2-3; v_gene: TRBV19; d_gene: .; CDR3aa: CASSIYGGRGDAQYF; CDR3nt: TGTGCCAGTAGTATCTACGGGGGGCGCGGCGATGCGCAGTATTTT
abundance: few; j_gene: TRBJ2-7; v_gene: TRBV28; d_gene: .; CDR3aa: CASSPLRGASYEQYF; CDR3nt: TGTGCCAGCAGTCCACTGCGCGGGGCCTCCTACGAGCAGTACTTC
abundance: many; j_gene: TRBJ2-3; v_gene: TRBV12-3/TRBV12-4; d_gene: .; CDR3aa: CASSLLGGTWDTQYF; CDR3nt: TGTGCCAGCAGTTTACTGGGCGGGACGTGGGATACGCAGTATTTT
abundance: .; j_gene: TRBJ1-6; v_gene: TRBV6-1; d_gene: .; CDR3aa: CASSERAVYNSPLHF; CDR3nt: TGTGCCAGCAGTGAAAGGGCGGTCTATAATTCACCCCTCCACTTT
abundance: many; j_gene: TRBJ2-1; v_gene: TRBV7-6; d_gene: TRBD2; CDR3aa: CASSPGLGLGNEQFF; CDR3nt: TGTGCCAGCAGCCCGGGACTAGGGTTGGGTAATGAGCAGTTCTTC
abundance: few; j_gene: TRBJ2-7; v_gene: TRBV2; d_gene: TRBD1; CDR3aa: CATRITGTGYEQYF; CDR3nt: TGTGCCACGAGAATTACCGGGACAGGGTACGAGCAGTACTTC
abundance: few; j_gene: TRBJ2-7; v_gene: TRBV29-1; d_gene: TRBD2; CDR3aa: CSVGRGGTYEQYF; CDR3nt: TGCAGCGTTGGGCGGGGGGGAACCTACGAGCAGTACTTC
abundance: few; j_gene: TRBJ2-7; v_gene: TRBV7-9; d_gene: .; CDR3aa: CASSLDGGSEQYF; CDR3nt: TGTGCCAGCAGCCTCGACGGTGGGAGCGAGCAGTACTTC
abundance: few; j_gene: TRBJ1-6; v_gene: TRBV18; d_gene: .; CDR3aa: CASSPNRQTNSPLHF; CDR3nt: TGTGCCAGCTCACCTAACCGACAGACAAATTCACCCCTCCACTTT
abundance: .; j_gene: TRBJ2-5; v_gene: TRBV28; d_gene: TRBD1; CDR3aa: CASSDPGQQETQYF; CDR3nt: TGTGCCAGCAGTGACCCGGGACAGCAAGAGACCCAGTACTTC
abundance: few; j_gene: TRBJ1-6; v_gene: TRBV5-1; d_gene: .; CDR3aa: CASSSQAVVNSPLHF; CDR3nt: TGCGCCAGCAGCTCGCAGGCGGTTGTTAATTCACCCCTCCACTTT
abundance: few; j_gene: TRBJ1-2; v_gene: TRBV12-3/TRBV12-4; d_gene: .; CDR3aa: CASSFGGRNYGYTF; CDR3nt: TGTGCCAGCAGTTTCGGGGGACGTAACTATGGCTACACCTTC
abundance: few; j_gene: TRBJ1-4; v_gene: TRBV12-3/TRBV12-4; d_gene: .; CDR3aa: CASSTTGLPNEKLFF; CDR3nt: TGTGCCAGCAGTACGACAGGTCTCCCTAATGAAAAACTGTTTTTT
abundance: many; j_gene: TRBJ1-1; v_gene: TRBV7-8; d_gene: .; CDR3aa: CASSFGEGMVTEAFF; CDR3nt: TGTGCCAGCAGCTTCGGTGAGGGGATGGTCACTGAAGCTTTCTTT
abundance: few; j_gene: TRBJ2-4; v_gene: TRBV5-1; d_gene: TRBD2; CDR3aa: CASSLGLAGDFDIQYF; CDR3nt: TGCGCCAGCAGCTTGGGACTAGCGGGAGATTTTGACATTCAGTACTTC
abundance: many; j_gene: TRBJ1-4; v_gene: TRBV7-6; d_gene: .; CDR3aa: CASSLVVGVGKLFF; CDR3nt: TGTGCCAGCAGCTTAGTGGTTGGGGTCGGAAAACTGTTTTTT
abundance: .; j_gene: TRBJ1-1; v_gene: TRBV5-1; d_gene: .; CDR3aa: CASSKEPGRDTEAFF; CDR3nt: TGCGCCAGCAGCAAAGAACCGGGGCGGGACACTGAAGCTTTCTTT
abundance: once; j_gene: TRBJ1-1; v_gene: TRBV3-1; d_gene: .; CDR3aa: CASSLVWGGGDTEAFF; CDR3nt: TGTGCCAGCAGCCTTGTTTGGGGGGGAGGCGACACTGAAGCTTTCTTT
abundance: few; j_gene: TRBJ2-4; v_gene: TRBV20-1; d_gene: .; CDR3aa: CSALDRRQAKNIQYF; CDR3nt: TGCAGTGCTTTAGACAGGCGACAAGCCAAAAACATTCAGTACTTC
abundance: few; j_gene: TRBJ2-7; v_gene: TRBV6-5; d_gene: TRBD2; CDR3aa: CASGGENVQYF; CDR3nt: TGTGCCAGCGGGGGGGAGAATGTGCAGTACTTC
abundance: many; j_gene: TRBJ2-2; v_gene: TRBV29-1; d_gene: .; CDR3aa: CSVAWRANTGELFF; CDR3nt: TGCAGCGTTGCTTGGAGAGCAAACACCGGGGAGCTGTTTTTT
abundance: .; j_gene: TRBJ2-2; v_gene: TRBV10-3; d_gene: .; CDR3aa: CAIGQTKNTGELFF; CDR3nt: TGTGCCATCGGACAGACAAAGAACACCGGGGAGCTGTTTTTT
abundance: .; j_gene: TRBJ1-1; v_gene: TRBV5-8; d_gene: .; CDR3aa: CASSLVLENTVAFF; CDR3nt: TGTGCCAGCAGCTTGGTATTAGAGAACACTGTAGCTTTCTTT
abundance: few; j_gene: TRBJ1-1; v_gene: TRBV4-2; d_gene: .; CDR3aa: CASSKRGVVGTEAFF; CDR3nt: TGTGCCAGCAGCAAACGGGGGGTGGTCGGCACTGAAGCTTTCTTT